This T cell receptor beta chain comes out of a study of control samples from healthy donors and cancer patients. This clone is a singleton in its sample. V lost 3 bases to trimming and J lost 0 bases, with 11 bases between them. The CDR3 has 15 residues. Germline CDR1 SEHNR, CDR2 FQNEAQ (reference sequence). Method: immunoSEQ multiplex PCR; TCRdb's copy keeps in-frame clones and lacks some. This table has approximately 74,000 clones, about 94% appearing once. The chain joins TRBV7-9 to TRBJ1-2, with D uncertain. The origin of this receptor is a woman under 40 in good health. The sequenced material came from blood. Written as DNA, the CDR3 is TGTGCCAGCAGCTTCGAGACAACTACTAACTATGGCTACACCTTC. Translation gives CASSFETTTNYGYTF.